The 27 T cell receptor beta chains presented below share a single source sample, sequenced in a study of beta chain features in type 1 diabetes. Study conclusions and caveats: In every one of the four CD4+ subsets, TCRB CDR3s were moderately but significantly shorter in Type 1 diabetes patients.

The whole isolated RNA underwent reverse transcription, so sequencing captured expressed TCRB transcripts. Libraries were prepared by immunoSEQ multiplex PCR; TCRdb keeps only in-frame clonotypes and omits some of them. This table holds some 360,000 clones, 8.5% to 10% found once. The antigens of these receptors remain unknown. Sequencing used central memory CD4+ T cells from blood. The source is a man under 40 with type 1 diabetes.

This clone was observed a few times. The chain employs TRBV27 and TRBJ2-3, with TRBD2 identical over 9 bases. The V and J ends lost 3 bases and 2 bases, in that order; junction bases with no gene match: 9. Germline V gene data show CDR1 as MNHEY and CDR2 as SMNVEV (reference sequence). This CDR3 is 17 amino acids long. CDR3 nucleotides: TGTGCCAGCAGTTTCTATAGCGGGAGAATCCCCACAGATACGCAGTATTTT. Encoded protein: CASSFYSGRIPTDTQYF.

The CDR3 DNA follows: TGTGCCAGCAGCCCTAACCCCCAAGGGGAAACCTATGGCTACACCTTC. Translated, it gives CASSPNPQGETYGYTF. The chain links TRBV7-9 to TRBJ1-2, with a weak D call TRBD1 (5 bases). There are 16 residues in the CDR3. Trimming removed 5 bases at V and 4 bases at J, with 20 bases between. Germline V lookup: CDR1 SEHNR, CDR2 FQNEAQ (reference sequence).

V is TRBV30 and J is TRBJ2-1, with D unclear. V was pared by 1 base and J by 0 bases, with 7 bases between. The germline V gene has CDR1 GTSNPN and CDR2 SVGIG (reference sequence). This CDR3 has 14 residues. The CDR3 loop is CAWSEGYSYNEQFF. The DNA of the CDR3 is TGTGCCTGGAGTGAGGGATACTCCTACAATGAGCAGTTCTTC.

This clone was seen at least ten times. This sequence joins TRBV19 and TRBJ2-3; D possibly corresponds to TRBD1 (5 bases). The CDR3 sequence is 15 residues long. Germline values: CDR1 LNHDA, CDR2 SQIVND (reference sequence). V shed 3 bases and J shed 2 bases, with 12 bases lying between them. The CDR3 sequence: CASSIDRPNTDTQYF. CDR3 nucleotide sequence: TGTGCCAGTAGTATTGACAGACCAAACACAGATACGCAGTATTTT.

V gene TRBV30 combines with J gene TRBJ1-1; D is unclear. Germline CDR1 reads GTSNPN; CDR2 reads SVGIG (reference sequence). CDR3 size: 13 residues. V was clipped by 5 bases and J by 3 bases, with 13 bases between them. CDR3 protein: CAWRRIIYTEAFF. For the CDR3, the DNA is TGTGCCTGGCGGAGGATCATCTACACTGAAGCTTTCTTT.

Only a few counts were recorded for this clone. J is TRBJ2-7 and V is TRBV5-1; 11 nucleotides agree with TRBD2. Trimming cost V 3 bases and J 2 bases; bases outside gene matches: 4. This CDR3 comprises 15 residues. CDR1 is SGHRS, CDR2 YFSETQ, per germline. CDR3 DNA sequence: TGCGCCAGCAGCTCCTTAGCGGGAGGGGCCTACGAGCAGTACTTC. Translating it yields CASSSLAGGAYEQYF.

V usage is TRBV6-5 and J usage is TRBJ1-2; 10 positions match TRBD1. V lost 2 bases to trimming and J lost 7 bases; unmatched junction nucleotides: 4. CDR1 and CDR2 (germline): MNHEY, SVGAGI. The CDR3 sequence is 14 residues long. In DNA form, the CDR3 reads TGTGCCAGCAGTTACACCGACAGGGGGCTTGGCTACACCTTC. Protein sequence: CASSYTDRGLGYTF.

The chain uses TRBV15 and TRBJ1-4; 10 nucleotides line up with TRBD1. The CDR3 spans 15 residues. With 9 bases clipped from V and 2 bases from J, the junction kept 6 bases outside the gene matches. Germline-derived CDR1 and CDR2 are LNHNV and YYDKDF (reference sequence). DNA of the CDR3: TGTGCCACTCGGACAGGGGGGACGACTAATGAAAAACTGTTTTTT. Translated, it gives CATRTGGTTNEKLFF. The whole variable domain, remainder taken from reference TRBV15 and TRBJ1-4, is DAMVIQNPRYQVTQFGKPVTLSCSQTLNHNVMYWYQQKSSQAPKLLFHYYDKDFNNEADTPDNFQSRRPNTSFCFLDIRSPGLGDTAMYLCATRTGGTTNEKLFFGSGTQLSVL.

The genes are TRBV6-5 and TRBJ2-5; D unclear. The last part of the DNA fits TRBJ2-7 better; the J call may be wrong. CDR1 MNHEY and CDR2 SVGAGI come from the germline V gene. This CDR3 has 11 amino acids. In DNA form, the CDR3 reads TGTGCCAGCAGATATCACTACGAGCAGTACTTC. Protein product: CASRYHYEQYF.

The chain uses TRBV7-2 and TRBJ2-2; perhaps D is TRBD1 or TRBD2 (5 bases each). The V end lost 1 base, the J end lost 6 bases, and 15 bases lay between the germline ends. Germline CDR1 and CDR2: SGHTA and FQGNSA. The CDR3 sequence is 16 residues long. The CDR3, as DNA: TGTGCCAGCAGCTTAGGCTCCGGGACGCAGGCCGGGGAGCTGTTTTTT. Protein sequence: CASSLGSGTQAGELFF.

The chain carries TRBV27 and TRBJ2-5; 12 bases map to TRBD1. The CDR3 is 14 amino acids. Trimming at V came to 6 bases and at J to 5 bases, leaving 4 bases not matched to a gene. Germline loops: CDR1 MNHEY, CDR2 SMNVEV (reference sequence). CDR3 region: CASSSGTGGETQYF. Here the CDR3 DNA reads TGTGCCAGCAGCTCCGGGACAGGGGGCGAGACCCAGTACTTC.

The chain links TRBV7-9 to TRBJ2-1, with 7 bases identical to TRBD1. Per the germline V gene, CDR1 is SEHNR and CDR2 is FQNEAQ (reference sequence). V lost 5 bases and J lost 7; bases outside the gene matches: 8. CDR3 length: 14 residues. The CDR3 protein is CASSPRSTGNEQFF. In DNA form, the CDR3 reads TGTGCCAGCAGCCCCAGATCGACAGGGAATGAGCAGTTCTTC.

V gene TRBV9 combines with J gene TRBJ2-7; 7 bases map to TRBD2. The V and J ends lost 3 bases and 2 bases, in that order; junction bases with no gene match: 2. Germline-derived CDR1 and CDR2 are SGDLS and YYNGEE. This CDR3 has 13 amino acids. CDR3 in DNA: TGTGCCAGCAGCGCCGGACTAGCCTACGAGCAGTACTTC. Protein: CASSAGLAYEQYF. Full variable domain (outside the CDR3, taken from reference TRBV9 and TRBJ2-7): DSGVTQTPKHLITATGQRVTLRCSPRSGDLSVYWYQQSLDQGLQFLIQYYNGEERAKGNILERFSAQQFPDLHSELNLSSLELGDSALYFCASSAGLAYEQYFGPGTRLTVT.

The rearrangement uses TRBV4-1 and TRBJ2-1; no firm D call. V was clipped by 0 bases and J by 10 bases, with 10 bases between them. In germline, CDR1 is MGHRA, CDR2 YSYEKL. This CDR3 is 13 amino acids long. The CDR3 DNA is TGCGCCAGCAGCCAAGACGAGAGAAGAGAGCAGTTCTTC. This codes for CASSQDERREQFF.

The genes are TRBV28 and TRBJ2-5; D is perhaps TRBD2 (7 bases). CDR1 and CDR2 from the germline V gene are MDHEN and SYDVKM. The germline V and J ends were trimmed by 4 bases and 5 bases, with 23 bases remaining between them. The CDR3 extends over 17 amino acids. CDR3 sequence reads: CASSYGLGGAGLETQYF. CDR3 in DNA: TGTGCCAGCAGTTATGGCCTAGGGGGGGCTGGGTTGGAGACCCAGTACTTC.

CDR3 DNA: TGTGCCAGCAGTCGGGCCCACGACTCCTACGAGCAGTACTTC. It yields the protein CASSRAHDSYEQYF. The J gene is TRBJ2-7, the V gene TRBV6-6; D call uncertain. The CDR3 spans 14 residues. The V end lost 5 bases, the J end lost 0 bases, and 11 bases lay between the germline ends. Germline V gene sequence: CDR1 MNHNY, CDR2 SVGAGI (reference sequence).

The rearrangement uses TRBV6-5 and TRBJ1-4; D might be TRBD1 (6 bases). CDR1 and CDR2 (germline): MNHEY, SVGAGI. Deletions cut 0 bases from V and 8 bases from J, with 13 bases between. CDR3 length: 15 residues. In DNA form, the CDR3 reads TGTGCCAGCAGTTACTCGACCAGGGGTCAGGAAAAACTGTTTTTT. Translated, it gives CASSYSTRGQEKLFF.

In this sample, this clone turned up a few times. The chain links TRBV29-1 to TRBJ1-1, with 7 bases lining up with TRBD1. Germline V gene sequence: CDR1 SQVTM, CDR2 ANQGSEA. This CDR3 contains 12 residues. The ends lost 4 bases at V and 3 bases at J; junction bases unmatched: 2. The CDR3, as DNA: TGCAGCGTTGGACAGGGTTACACTGAAGCTTTCTTT. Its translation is CSVGQGYTEAFF. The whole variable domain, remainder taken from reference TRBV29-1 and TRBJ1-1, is SAVISQKPSRDICQRGTSLTIQCQVDSQVTMMFWYRQQPGQSLTLIATANQGSEATYESGFVIDKFPISRPNLTFSTLTVSNMSPEDSSIYLCSVGQGYTEAFFGQGTRLTVV.

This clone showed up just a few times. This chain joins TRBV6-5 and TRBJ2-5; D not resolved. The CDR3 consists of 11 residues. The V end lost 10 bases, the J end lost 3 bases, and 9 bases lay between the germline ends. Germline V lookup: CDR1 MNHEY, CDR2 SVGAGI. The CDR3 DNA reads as TGTGCCATCGCCCAGAAAGAGACCCAGTACTTC. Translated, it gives CAIAQKETQYF.

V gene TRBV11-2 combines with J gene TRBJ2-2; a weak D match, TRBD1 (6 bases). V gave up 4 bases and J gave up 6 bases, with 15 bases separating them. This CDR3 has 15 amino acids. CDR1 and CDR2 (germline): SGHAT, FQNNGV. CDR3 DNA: TGTGCCAGCAGCTCCCGAGCAGGGGTTGCCGGGGAGCTGTTTTTT. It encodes CASSSRAGVAGELFF.

CDR3 nucleotides: TGTGCCACCAGCAGAGTGTCCTCCTACGAGCAGTACTTC. It is translated as CATSRVSSYEQYF. V usage is TRBV15 and J usage is TRBJ2-7; no clear D. Per the germline V gene, CDR1 is LNHNV and CDR2 is YYDKDF (reference sequence). Deletions cut 1 base from V and 0 bases from J, with 4 bases between. The CDR3 sequence is 13 residues long.

CDR3 region: CASSLAQGLQETQYF. DNA for the CDR3: TGTGCCAGCAGCTTAGCACAGGGTCTCCAAGAGACCCAGTACTTC. The V gene is TRBV7-9, the J gene TRBJ2-5; D is perhaps TRBD1 (6 bases). V was trimmed by 0 bases and J by 1 base, leaving 9 bases between them. This CDR3 has 15 residues. The germline V gene encodes CDR1 SEHNR and CDR2 FQNEAQ (reference sequence). The variable domain in full, completed from reference TRBV7-9 and TRBJ2-5, reads DTGVSQNPRHKITKRGQNVTFRCDPISEHNRLYWYRQTLGQGPEFLTYFQNEAQLEKSRLLSDRFSAERPKGSFSTLEIQRTEQGDSAMYLCASSLAQGLQETQYFGPGTRLLVL.

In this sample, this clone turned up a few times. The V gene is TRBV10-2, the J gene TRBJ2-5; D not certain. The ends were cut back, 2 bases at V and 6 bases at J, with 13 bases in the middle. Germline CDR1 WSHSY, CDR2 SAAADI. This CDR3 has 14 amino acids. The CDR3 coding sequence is TGCGCCAGCAGTGAGAGCCTAGGCTCGAAGACCCAGTACTTC. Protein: CASSESLGSKTQYF.

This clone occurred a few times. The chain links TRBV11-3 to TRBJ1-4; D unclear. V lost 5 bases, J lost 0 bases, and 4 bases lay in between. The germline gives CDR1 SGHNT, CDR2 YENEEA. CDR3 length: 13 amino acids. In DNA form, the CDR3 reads TGTGCCAGCAGCGACGCAACTAATGAAAAACTGTTTTTT. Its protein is CASSDATNEKLFF.

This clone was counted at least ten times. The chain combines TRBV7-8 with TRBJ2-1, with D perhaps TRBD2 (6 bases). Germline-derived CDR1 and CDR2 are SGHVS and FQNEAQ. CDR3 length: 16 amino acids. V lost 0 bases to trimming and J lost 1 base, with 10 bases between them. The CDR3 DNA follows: TGTGCCAGCAGCTTAGCGTTCGCGGGGTCCTACAATGAGCAGTTCTTC. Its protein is CASSLAFAGSYNEQFF.

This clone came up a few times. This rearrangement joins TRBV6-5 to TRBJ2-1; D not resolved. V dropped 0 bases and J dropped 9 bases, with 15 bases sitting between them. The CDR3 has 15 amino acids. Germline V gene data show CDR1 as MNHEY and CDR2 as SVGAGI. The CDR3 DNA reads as TGTGCCAGCAGTTACTCGCCTCTCAGGCCACGTGAGCAGTTCTTC. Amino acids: CASSYSPLRPREQFF.

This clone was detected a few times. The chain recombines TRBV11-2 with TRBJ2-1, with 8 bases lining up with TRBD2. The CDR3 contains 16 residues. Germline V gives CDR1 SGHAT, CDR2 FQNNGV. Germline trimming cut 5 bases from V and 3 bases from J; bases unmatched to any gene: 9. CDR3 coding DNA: TGTGCCAGCAGCCCCCTGGGAGCGGGAGTCTACAATGAGCAGTTCTTC. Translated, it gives CASSPLGAGVYNEQFF.